Sequencing of this TCR beta chain was carried out in a study of monozygotic twins with inflammatory bowel disease. The study, taken as a whole, reports: Compared with healthy twins, IBD patients shared fewer clonotypes with others, especially with disease activity.

Per individual sample, eight separate reactions were used to make cDNA. The UMIs carried a 6-nucleotide sample barcode, and they were added by template switching. From the 5' RACE reads, TCRdb lists one entry per CDR3 protein and no DNA. The sample table includes about 210,000 distinct CDR3 sequences. As concerns this clonotype: The antigen is unknown.

Sequencing used blood. The receptor was isolated from a human donor with ulcerative colitis or Crohn's disease, or a healthy co-twin of an affected twin (not recorded which).

The CDR3 loop is CASSEALADEQYF. This chain connects TRBV2 to TRBJ2-7. Germline V gives CDR1 SNHLY, CDR2 FYNNEI. The CDR3 extends over 13 amino acids.